What follows describes a single T cell receptor (beta chain). Its antigen is as yet unknown. These data originate in a study of cytomegalovirus exposure and HLA in healthy donors. J lost 9 bases, V lost 2 bases, and 5 bases had no gene match. Looked up from germline, CDR1 is GTSNPN and CDR2 is SVGIG (reference sequence). The CDR3 extends over 14 amino acids. The PCR made use of 60 Vbeta and 13 Jbeta primers. Measured with immunoSEQ multiplex PCR; TCRdb has only the in-frame clones, and not every one. Of approximately 180,000 clones detected, 70% to 85% appear once; the ten largest clones hold around 3.4%. Study findings and constraints: From TCR beta sequences, most subjects' HLA-A and HLA-B alleles were reportedly predicted accurately.

This TCR derives from a woman aged 55-75 years in good health and CMV-seropositive. The chain joins TRBV30 to TRBJ2-1, with 12 bases that match TRBD2. Sequencing used PBMCs. The CDR3 sequence is CAWSSLAGGREQFF. In nucleotides, the CDR3 is TGTGCCTGGAGTTCACTAGCGGGAGGTCGTGAGCAGTTCTTC. The full variable domain, in which reference TRBV30 and TRBJ2-1 provide the parts outside the CDR3, is SQTIHQWPATLVQPVGSPLSLECTVEGTSNPNLYWYRQAAGRGLQLLFYSVGIGQISSEVPQNLSASRPQDRQFILSSKKLLLSDSGFYLCAWSSLAGGREQFFGPGTRLTVL.